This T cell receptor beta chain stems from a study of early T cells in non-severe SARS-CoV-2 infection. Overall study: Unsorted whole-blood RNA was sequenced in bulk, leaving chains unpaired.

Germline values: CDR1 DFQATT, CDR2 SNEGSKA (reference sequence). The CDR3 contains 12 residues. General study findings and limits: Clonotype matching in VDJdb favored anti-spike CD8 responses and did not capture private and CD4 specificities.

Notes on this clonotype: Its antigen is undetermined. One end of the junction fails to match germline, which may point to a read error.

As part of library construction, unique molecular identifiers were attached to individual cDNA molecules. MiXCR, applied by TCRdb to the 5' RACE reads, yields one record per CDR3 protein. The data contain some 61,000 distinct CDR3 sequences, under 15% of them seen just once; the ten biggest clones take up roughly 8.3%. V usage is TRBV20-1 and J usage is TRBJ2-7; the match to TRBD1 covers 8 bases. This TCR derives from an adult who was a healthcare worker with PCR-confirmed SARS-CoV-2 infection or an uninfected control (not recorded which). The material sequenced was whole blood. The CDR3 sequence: CSAGQGPYGQYF. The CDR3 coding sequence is TGCAGTGCCGGACAGGGACCTTACGGGCAGTACTTC.